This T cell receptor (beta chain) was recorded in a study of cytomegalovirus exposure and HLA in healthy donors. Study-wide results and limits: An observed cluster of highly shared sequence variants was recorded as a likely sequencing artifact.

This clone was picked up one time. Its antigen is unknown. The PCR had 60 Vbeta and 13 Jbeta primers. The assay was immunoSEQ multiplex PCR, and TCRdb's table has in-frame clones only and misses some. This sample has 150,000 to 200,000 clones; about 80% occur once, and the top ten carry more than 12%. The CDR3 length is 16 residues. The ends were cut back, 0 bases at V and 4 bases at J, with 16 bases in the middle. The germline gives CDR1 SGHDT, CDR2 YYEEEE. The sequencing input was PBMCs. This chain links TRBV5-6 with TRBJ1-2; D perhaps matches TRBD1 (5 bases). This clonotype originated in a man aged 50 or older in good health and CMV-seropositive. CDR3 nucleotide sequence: TGTGCCAGCAGCTTGGCGCACACCAGGGCCTCCTATGGCTACACCTTC. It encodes CASSLAHTRASYGYTF.